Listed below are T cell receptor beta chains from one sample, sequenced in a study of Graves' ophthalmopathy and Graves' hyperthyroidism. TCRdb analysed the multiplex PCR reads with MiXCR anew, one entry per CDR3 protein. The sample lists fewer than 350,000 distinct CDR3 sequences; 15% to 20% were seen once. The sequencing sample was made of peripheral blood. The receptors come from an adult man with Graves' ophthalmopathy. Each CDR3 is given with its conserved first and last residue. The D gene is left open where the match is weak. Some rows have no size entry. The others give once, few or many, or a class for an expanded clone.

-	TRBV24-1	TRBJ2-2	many	CATSPDTTNTGELFF	TGTGCCACCAGTCCCGACACGACGAACACCGGGGAGCTGTTTTTT
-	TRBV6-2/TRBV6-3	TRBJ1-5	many	CASRLDSNQPQHF	TGTGCCAGCAGGCTTGATAGCAATCAGCCCCAGCATTTT
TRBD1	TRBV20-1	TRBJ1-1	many	CSARHGQGAFF	TGCAGTGCTAGACATGGACAGGGGGCTTTCTTT
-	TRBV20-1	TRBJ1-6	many	CSARPSWQVGNSPLHF	TGCAGTGCTAGACCTTCTTGGCAGGTCGGCAATTCACCCCTCCACTTT
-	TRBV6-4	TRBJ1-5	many	CASSPVRTAGSNQPQHF	TGTGCCAGCAGCCCGGTCAGGACAGCCGGTAGCAATCAGCCCCAGCATTTT
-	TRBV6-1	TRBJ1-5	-	CASRNRDQQPQHF	TGTGCCAGCAGAAACAGGGACCAACAGCCCCAGCATTTT
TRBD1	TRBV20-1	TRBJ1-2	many	CSANYGTGLYGYTF	TGCAGTGCTAACTACGGGACAGGGCTCTATGGCTACACCTTC
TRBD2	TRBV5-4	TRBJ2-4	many	CASSLLRLAGPNIQYF	TGTGCCAGCAGCTTACTCAGGCTAGCGGGACCAAATATTCAGTACTTC
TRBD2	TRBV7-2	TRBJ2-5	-	CASSLSSSGTQETQYF	TGTGCCAGCAGCTTGAGTAGTAGCGGGACCCAAGAGACCCAGTACTTC
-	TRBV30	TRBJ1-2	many	CAWSKGDYGYTF	TGTGCCTGGAGTAAGGGGGACTATGGCTACACCTTC
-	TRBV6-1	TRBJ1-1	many	CASSEWTNTEAFF	TGTGCCAGCAGTGAATGGACGAACACTGAAGCTTTCTTT
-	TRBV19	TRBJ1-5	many	CASSPGRGGLDQPQHF	TGTGCCAGTAGCCCCGGCCGGGGCGGCCTTGATCAGCCCCAGCATTTT
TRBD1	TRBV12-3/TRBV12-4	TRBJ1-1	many	CASSDRQGVGQGAFF	TGTGCCAGCAGCGATCGACAGGGGGTGGGACAAGGAGCTTTCTTT
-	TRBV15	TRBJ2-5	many	CATSRDRKRIEETQYF	TGTGCCACCAGCAGAGATCGGAAACGGATAGAAGAGACCCAGTACTTC
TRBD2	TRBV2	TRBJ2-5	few	CASSEAGRGARETQYF	TGTGCCAGCAGTGAAGCCGGGCGGGGGGCCCGGGAGACCCAGTACTTC
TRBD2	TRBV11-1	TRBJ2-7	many	CASSRTTGGIAYEQYF	TGTGCCAGCAGCCGCACAACCGGGGGGATTGCCTACGAGCAGTACTTC
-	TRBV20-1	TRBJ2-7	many	CSARDGLSYEQYF	TGCAGTGCTAGAGATGGACTTAGCTACGAGCAGTACTTC
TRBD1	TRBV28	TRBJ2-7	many	CASRPTGDYEQYF	TGTGCCAGCAGGCCGACAGGGGACTACGAGCAGTACTTC
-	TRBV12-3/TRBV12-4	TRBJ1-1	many	CASSSKGGTEAFF	TGTGCCAGCAGTTCAAAAGGGGGCACTGAAGCTTTCTTT
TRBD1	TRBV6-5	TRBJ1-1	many	CASSYSIPRGPGTEAFF	TGTGCCAGCAGTTACTCGATCCCCAGGGGGCCGGGGACTGAAGCTTTCTTT
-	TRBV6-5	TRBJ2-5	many	CASSSVRGFGETQYF	TGTGCCAGCAGTTCAGTTCGGGGTTTTGGGGAGACCCAGTACTTC
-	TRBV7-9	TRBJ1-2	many	CASSSGSSANYGYTF	TGTGCCAGCAGCTCCGGGAGCTCAGCTAACTATGGCTACACCTTC
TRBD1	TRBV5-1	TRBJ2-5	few	CASSLMGQHQETQYF	TGCGCCAGCAGCTTGATGGGACAGCACCAAGAGACCCAGTACTTC
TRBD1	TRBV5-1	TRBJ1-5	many	CASSPGQGARGSNQPQHF	TGCGCCAGCAGTCCGGGACAGGGGGCTAGGGGAAGCAATCAGCCCCAGCATTTT
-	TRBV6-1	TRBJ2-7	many	CASSEIGRRSSYEQYF	TGTGCCAGCAGTGAGATCGGACGGCGAAGCTCCTACGAGCAGTACTTC
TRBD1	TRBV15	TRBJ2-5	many	CATSRDRGETQYF	TGTGCCACCAGCAGAGACAGGGGGGAGACCCAGTACTTC
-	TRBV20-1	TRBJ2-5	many	CSARANRAQETQYF	TGCAGTGCTAGAGCTAACAGGGCGCAAGAGACCCAGTACTTC
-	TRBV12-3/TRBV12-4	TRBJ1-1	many	CASSLESRGSPEAFF	TGTGCCAGCAGTTTAGAGTCACGGGGTTCTCCTGAAGCTTTCTTT
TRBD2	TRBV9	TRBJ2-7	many	CASSVEGLAGYYEQYF	TGTGCCAGCAGCGTAGAGGGACTAGCGGGCTACTACGAGCAGTACTTC
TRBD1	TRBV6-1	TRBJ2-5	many	CASSENPGQGLAETQYF	TGTGCCAGCAGTGAAAATCCGGGACAGGGTCTTGCGGAGACCCAGTACTTC
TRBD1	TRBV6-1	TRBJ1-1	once	CASSKGTDEAFF	TGTGCCAGCAGTAAAGGGACAGATGAAGCTTTCTTT
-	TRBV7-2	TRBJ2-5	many	CASSLVAETQYF	TGTGCCAGCAGCTTAGTGGCAGAGACCCAGTACTTC
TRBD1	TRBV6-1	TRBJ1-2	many	CASSGGTGPYGYTF	TGTGCCAGCAGTGGAGGGACAGGGCCCTATGGCTACACCTTC
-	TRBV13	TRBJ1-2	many	CASSLQGSNYGYTF	TGTGCCAGCAGCTTACAGGGCTCTAACTATGGCTACACCTTC
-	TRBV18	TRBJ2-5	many	CASSPYPAHQETQYF	TGTGCCAGCTCACCATATCCAGCACACCAAGAGACCCAGTACTTC
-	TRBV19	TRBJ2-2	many	CASSITSSENTGELFF	TGTGCCAGTAGTATTACTAGCAGCGAGAACACCGGGGAGCTGTTTTTT
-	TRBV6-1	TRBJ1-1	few	CASTGVGTEAYF	TGTGCCAGCACGGGGGTGGGGACTGAAGCTTACTTT
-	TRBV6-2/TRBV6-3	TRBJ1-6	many	CASSLDSFGSPLHF	TGTGCCAGCAGCCTAGACAGTTTCGGGTCACCCCTCCACTTT
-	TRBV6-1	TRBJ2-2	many	CASMAGANTGELFF	TGTGCCAGCATGGCGGGTGCGAACACCGGGGAGCTGTTTTTT
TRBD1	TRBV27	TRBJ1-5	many	CASPGQGAQPQHF	TGTGCCAGCCCAGGACAGGGGGCTCAGCCCCAGCATTTT
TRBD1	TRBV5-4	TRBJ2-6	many	CASSFPQGARAGANVLTF	TGTGCCAGCAGCTTCCCGCAGGGGGCGCGGGCTGGGGCCAACGTCCTGACTTTC
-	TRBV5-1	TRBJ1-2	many	CASSLAGAQLLSGYTF	TGCGCCAGCAGCTTGGCTGGGGCGCAACTGCTTTCCGGCTACACCTTC
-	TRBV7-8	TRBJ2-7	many	CASSSFPIIDVGVQYF	TGTGCCAGCAGCTCTTTCCCCATAATCGATGTTGGGGTACAGTACTTC
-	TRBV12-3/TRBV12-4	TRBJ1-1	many	CASTLTPATEAFF	TGTGCCAGCACCCTCACACCGGCCACTGAAGCTTTCTTT
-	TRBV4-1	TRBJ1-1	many	CASSPEGGQATEAFF	TGCGCCAGCAGCCCGGAGGGGGGCCAGGCCACTGAAGCTTTCTTT
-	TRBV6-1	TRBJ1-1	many	CASRSNPDRQNTEAFF	TGTGCCAGCAGATCGAACCCGGACAGACAGAACACTGAAGCTTTCTTT